These T cell receptor beta chains were read from a single sample in a study of blood T cell repertoires in COVID-19. Only in-frame clones appear in the TCRdb table, and some are missing; sequencing was by immunoSEQ multiplex PCR. The table includes 150,000 to 200,000 clones, roughly 87% detected once. Sequencing was done on a sample of peripheral blood. Receptor source: a human donor in a cohort sampled during active COVID-19. CDR3s include the opening cysteine and the closing phenylalanine or tryptophan. A D gene is named only where the DNA matches it firmly. Rows give clone size only sometimes, using once, few, many, or a class for an expanded clone.

j_call clone_size v_call d_call cdr3_aa cdr3_nt
TRBJ1-1 - TRBV5-1 - CASSTPPGGTEAFF TGCGCCAGCAGCACCCCCCCGGGGGGCACTGAAGCTTTCTTT
TRBJ1-6 - TRBV4-2 TRBD1 CASSQDLMGTGGNSPLHF TGTGCCAGCAGCCAAGATTTGATGGGGACAGGGGGCAATTCACCCCTCCACTTT
TRBJ2-5 once TRBV2 TRBD1 CASRPRTGGETQYF TGTGCCAGCAGACCTAGGACAGGGGGGGAGACCCAGTACTTC
TRBJ2-7 - TRBV5-4 - CASSLDRNYEQYF TGTGCCAGCAGCTTGGACAGGAACTACGAGCAGTACTTC
TRBJ2-2 - TRBV6-6 TRBD2 CASSYGGRAATGELFF TGTGCCAGCAGTTACGGCGGGAGGGCCGCCACCGGGGAGCTGTTTTTT
TRBJ2-7 - TRBV6-5 TRBD2 CASIGTSGSSPYF TGTGCCAGCATAGGGACTAGCGGGAGTAGTCCGTACTTC
TRBJ2-7 once TRBV6-5 TRBD2 CATYGLARAYEQYF TGTGCCACCTATGGACTAGCGAGAGCCTACGAGCAGTACTTC
TRBJ1-6 - TRBV5-5 - CASSLATAFSPLHF TGTGCCAGCAGCTTGGCGACAGCTTTTTCACCCCTCCACTTT
TRBJ2-7 - TRBV15 - CATSRDRGEAQMGEQYF TGTGCCACCAGCAGAGATAGAGGGGAGGCACAAATGGGAGAGCAGTACTTC
TRBJ1-2 - TRBV13 - CASSLRVRVDYGYTF TGTGCCAGCAGCTTAAGGGTCAGGGTTGACTATGGCTACACCTTC
TRBJ1-2 - TRBV28 - CATPAGGNGYTF TGTGCCACCCCGGCCGGGGGGAATGGCTACACCTTC
TRBJ2-7 - TRBV5-1 TRBD1 CASSLRDSRQSSYEQYF TGCGCCAGCAGCTTAAGGGACAGTCGTCAATCCTCCTACGAGCAGTACTTC
TRBJ1-5 - TRBV5-6 - CASSLLKNSNQPQHF TGTGCCAGCAGCTTGCTAAAAAATAGCAATCAGCCCCAGCATTTT
TRBJ1-2 - TRBV11-2 TRBD1 CASSSRQGYGYTF TGTGCCAGCAGCTCCAGACAGGGCTATGGCTACACCTTC
TRBJ2-7 few TRBV5-1 TRBD1 CASSYGQGKLYEQYF TGCGCCAGCAGTTATGGACAGGGTAAACTCTACGAGCAGTACTTC
TRBJ2-5 - TRBV28 - CASSSVLWGVAETQYF TGTGCCAGCAGTTCGGTTTTGTGGGGGGTGGCAGAGACCCAGTACTTC
TRBJ1-2 - TRBV6-5 TRBD1 CASSYSRQGHYGYTF TGTGCCAGCAGTTACTCACGACAGGGGCACTATGGCTACACCTTC
TRBJ2-1 - TRBV6-5 - CASSYGRGQGQFF TGTGCCAGCAGTTACGGGCGGGGGCAGGGGCAGTTCTTC
TRBJ1-1 - TRBV7-3 TRBD1 CASSLLQGATEAFF TGTGCCAGCAGCTTACTACAGGGGGCCACTGAAGCTTTCTTT
TRBJ2-2 - TRBV6-4 TRBD1 CAREGDRRNTGELFF TGTGCCAGGGAGGGGGACAGGAGGAACACCGGGGAGCTGTTTTTT
TRBJ1-5 - TRBV28 TRBD1 CASSFARGQHSNQPQHF TGTGCCAGCAGTTTCGCCAGGGGACAGCATAGCAATCAGCCCCAGCATTTT
TRBJ2-2 once TRBV15 TRBD2 CATSRGRLSGSNTGELFF TGTGCCACCAGCAGAGGGAGGTTGAGCGGGAGTAACACCGGGGAGCTGTTTTTT
TRBJ1-2 - TRBV19 - CASSIGAGTYGYTF TGTGCCAGTAGTATTGGTGCAGGTACATACGGCTACACCTTC
TRBJ2-7 - TRBV30 - CAWSVLGRAFYEQYF TGTGCCTGGAGTGTACTGGGCAGGGCTTTTTACGAGCAGTACTTC
TRBJ1-1 - TRBV6-5 - CASSYSRGVVEAFF TGTGCCAGCAGTTACTCGCGGGGGGTCGTTGAAGCTTTCTTT
TRBJ2-7 - TRBV7-8 TRBD2 CASSLARQREGYEQYF TGTGCCAGCAGCTTAGCGCGCCAGCGGGAGGGGTACGAGCAGTACTTC
TRBJ2-5 - TRBV6-2/TRBV6-3 - CASSFGETQYF TGTGCCAGCAGTTTCGGGGAGACCCAGTACTTC
TRBJ1-2 - TRBV21-1 - CAISILRAYGYTF TGTGCCATCTCGATACTGAGAGCCTATGGCTACACCTTC
TRBJ2-7 - TRBV11-3 TRBD1 CASSFRTGGAGNYEQYF TGTGCCAGCAGCTTTCGGACAGGTGGGGCCGGGAACTACGAGCAGTACTTC
TRBJ1-5 - TRBV24-1 - CATQAGTPLNQPQHF TGTGCCACCCAAGCAGGGACACCCCTGAATCAGCCCCAGCATTTT
TRBJ1-1 once TRBV28 - CASSYRGGLEAFF TGTGCCAGCAGCTATCGCGGAGGGCTTGAAGCTTTCTTT
TRBJ1-3 many TRBV27 - CASSSTGPPGNTIYF TGTGCCAGCAGTTCGACAGGCCCCCCGGGGAACACCATATATTTT
TRBJ1-6 - TRBV27 - CASKAGSYNSPLHF TGTGCCAGCAAGGCAGGCTCCTATAATTCACCCCTCCACTTT
TRBJ2-6 once TRBV2 - CASSERRTAASGANVLTF TGTGCCAGCAGTGAAAGGAGGACAGCGGCATCTGGGGCCAACGTCCTGACTTTC
TRBJ2-7 - TRBV29-1 TRBD1 CSVGVRGDRLDSIKDYEQYF TGCAGCGTTGGGGTTAGGGGGGACAGGCTAGATTCCATAAAAGACTACGAGCAGTACTTC
TRBJ1-5 - TRBV6-6 TRBD1 CASSLPGRDRIFGMGNQPQHF TGTGCCAGCAGTCTCCCCGGCCGGGACAGGATCTTCGGTATGGGCAATCAGCCCCAGCATTTT
TRBJ1-6 - TRBV27 TRBD1 CASGQGTNSPLHF TGTGCCAGCGGACAGGGAACGAATTCACCCCTCCACTTT
TRBJ1-5 - TRBV25-1 TRBD1 CASRGQGATNQPQHF TGTGCCAGCAGAGGACAGGGGGCGACCAATCAGCCCCAGCATTTT
TRBJ2-3 - TRBV3-1/TRBV3-2 - CASSRNRAPTDTQYF TGTGCCAGCAGCCGGAACAGGGCTCCTACAGATACGCAGTATTTT
TRBJ2-3 once TRBV7-9 TRBD1 CASSQQGASTDTQYF TGTGCCAGCAGCCAACAGGGGGCCTCCACAGATACGCAGTATTTT
TRBJ1-1 few TRBV12-3/TRBV12-4 TRBD1 CASSVTGGTEAFF TGTGCCAGCAGTGTTACAGGGGGCACTGAAGCTTTCTTT
TRBJ1-2 - TRBV5-1 TRBD1 CASSPSGQGARYGYTF TGCGCCAGCAGCCCCTCTGGACAGGGGGCGCGGTATGGCTACACCTTC
TRBJ1-5 - TRBV11-2 - CASSPISGNQPQHF TGTGCCAGCAGCCCCATTTCGGGGAATCAGCCCCAGCATTTT
TRBJ2-7 - TRBV5-6 - CASSPLEAVEQYF TGTGCCAGCAGCCCCTTGGAGGCGGTCGAGCAGTACTTC
TRBJ1-2 - TRBV12-3/TRBV12-4 - CASSFPGAGYTF TGTGCCAGCAGTTTCCCAGGGGCAGGCTACACCTTC